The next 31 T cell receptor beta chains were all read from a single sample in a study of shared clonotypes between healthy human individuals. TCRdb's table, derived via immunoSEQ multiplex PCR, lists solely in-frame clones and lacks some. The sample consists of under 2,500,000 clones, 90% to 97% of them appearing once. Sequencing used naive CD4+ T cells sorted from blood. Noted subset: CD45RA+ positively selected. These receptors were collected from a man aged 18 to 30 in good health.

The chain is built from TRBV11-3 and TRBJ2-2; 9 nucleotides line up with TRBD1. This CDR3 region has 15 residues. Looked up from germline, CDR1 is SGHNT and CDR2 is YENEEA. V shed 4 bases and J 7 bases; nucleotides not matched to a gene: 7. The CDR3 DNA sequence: TGTGCCAGCAGCTCTGGGACAGGGTTGAGCGGGGAGCTGTTTTTT. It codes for CASSSGTGLSGELFF.

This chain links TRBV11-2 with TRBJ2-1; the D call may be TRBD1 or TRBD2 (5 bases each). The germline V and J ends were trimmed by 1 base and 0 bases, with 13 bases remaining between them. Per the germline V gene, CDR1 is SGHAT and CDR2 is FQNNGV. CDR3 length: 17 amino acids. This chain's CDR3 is CASSLAGTPSSYNEQFF. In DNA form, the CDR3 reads TGTGCCAGCAGCTTAGCCGGGACGCCAAGCTCCTACAATGAGCAGTTCTTC.

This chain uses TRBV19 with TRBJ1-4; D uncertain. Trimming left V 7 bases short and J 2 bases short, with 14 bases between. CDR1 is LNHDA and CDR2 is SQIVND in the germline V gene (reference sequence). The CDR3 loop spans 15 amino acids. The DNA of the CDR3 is TGTGCCAGTACCGATAATGCCGGCACTAATGAAAAACTGTTTTTT. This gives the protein CASTDNAGTNEKLFF.

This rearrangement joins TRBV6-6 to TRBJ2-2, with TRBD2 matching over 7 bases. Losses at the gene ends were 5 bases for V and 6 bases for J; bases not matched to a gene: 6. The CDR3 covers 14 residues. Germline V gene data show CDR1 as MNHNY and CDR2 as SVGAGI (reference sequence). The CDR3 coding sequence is TGTGCCAGCAGTCCAGGACGGGGGGCCGGGGAGCTGTTTTTT. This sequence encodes CASSPGRGAGELFF.

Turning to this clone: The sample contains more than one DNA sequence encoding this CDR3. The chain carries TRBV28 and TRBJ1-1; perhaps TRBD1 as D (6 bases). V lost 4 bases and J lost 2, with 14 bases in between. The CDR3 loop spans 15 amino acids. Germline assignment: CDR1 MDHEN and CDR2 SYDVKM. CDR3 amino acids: CASSSTGTPNTEAFF. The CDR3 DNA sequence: TGTGCCAGCAGTTCCACCGGGACACCAAACACTGAAGCTTTCTTT.

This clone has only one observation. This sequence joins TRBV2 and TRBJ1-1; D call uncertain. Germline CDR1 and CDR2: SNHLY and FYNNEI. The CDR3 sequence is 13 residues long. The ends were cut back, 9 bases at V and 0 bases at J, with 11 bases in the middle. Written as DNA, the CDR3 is TGTGCCAGTTCTCTATTGGTGAACACTGAAGCTTTCTTT. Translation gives CASSLLVNTEAFF.

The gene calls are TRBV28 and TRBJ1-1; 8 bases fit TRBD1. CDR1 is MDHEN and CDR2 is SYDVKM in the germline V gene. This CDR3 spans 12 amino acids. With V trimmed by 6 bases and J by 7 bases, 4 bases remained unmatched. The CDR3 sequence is CASSRTGFEAFF. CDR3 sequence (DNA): TGTGCCAGCAGCAGGACAGGGTTTGAAGCTTTCTTT.

The CDR3 nucleotides are TGTGCCAGCTCACCCCGAGTGGGGAGCCAAGAGACCCAGTACTTC. This gives the protein CASSPRVGSQETQYF. V usage is TRBV18 and J usage is TRBJ2-5; a possible D gene is TRBD2 (5 bases). Trimming pared 3 bases from V and 1 base from J, leaving 12 bases between. The germline V gene encodes CDR1 KGHSH and CDR2 LQKENI. The CDR3 extends over 15 amino acids. Together with reference TRBV18 and TRBJ2-5, the CDR3 gives the full variable domain: NAGVMQNPRHLVRRRGQEARLRCSPMKGHSHVYWYRQLPEEGLKFMVYLQKENIIDESGMPKERFSAEFPKEGPSILRIQQVVRGDSAAYFCASSPRVGSQETQYFGPGTRLLVL.

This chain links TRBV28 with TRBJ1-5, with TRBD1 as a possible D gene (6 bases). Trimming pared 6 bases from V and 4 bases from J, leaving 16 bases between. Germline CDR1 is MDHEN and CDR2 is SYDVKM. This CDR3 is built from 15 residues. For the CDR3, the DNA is TGTGCCAGCAGGCCTACAGGGTCGGGGAATCAGCCCCAGCATTTT. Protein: CASRPTGSGNQPQHF.

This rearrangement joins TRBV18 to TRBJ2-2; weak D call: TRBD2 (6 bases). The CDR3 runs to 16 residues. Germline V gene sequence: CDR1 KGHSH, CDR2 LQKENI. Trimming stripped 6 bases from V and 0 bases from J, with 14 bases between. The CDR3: CASSPLAQTNTGELFF. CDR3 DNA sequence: TGTGCCAGCTCGCCGCTAGCGCAGACGAACACCGGGGAGCTGTTTTTT.

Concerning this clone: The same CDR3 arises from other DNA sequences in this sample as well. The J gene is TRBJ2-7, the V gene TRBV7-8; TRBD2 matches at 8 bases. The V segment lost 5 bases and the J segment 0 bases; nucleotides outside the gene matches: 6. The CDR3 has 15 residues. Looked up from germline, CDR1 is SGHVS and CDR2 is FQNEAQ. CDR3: CASSPRGGLSYEQYF. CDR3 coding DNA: TGTGCCAGCAGCCCCCGGGGGGGCCTCTCCTACGAGCAGTACTTC. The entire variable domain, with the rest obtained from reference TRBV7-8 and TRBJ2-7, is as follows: GAGVSQSPRYKVAKRGQDVALRCDPISGHVSLFWYQQALGQGPEFLTYFQNEAQLDKSGLPSDRFFAERPEGSVSTLKIQRTQQEDSAVYLCASSPRGGLSYEQYFGPGTRLTVT.

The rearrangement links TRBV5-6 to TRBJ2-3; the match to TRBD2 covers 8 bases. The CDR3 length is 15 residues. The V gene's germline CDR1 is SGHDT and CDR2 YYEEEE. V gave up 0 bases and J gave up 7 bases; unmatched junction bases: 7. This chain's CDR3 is CASSLDRGGRHTQYF. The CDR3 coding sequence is TGTGCCAGCAGCTTGGATCGGGGGGGCCGCCATACGCAGTATTTT.

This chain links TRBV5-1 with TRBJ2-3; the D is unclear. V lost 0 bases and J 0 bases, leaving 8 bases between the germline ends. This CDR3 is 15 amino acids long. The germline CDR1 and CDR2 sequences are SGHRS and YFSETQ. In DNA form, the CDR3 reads TGCGCCAGCAGCTTGGAACGGCCTAGCACAGATACGCAGTATTTT. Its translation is CASSLERPSTDTQYF.

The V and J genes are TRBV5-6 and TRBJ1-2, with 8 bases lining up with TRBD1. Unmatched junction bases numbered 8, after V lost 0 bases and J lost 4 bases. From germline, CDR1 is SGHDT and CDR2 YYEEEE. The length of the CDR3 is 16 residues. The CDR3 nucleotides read TGTGCCAGCAGCTTGGTGGACAGGGATGGTTTCTATGGCTACACCTTC. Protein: CASSLVDRDGFYGYTF.

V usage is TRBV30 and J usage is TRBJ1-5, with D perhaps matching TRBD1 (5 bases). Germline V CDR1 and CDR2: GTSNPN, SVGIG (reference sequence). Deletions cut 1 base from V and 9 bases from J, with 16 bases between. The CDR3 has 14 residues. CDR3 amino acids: CAWSGDRGMVPQHF. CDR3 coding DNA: TGTGCCTGGAGTGGGGACCGGGGGATGGTGCCCCAGCATTTT.

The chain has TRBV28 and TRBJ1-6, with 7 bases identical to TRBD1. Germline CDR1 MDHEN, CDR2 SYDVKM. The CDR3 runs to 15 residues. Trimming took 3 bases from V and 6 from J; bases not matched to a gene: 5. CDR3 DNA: TGTGCCAGCAGTTTCGCAGACAGGGCTAATTCACCCCTCCACTTT. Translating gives CASSFADRANSPLHF.

CDR3 residues: CAITPSRDGNVNYGYTF. The CDR3 DNA sequence: TGTGCCATCACCCCCTCCAGGGATGGAAATGTAAACTATGGCTACACCTTC. The V call is TRBV10-3, the J call TRBJ1-2, with D tentatively TRBD1 (5 bases). This CDR3 has 17 amino acids. Trimming cost V 7 bases and J 2 bases, with 23 bases left between them. Germline values: CDR1 ENHRY, CDR2 SYGVKD.

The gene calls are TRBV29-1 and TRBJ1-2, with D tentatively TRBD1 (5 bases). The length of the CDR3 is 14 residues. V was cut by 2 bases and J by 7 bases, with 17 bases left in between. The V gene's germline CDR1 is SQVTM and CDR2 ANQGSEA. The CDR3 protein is CSVEKGTGRGGYTF. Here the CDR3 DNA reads TGCAGCGTTGAAAAAGGAACGGGGAGGGGTGGCTACACCTTC.

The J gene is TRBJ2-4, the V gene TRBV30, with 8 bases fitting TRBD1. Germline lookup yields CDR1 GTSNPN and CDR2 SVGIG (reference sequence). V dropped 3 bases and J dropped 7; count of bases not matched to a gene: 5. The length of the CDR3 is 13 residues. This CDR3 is CAWRVQGANIQYF. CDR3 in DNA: TGTGCCTGGAGGGTCCAGGGGGCGAACATTCAGTACTTC.

The CDR3 DNA reads TGCGCCAGCAGCTTGATGACAGGGCTATACGAGCAGTACTTC. This encodes CASSLMTGLYEQYF. This chain links TRBV5-1 with TRBJ2-7; 7 bases fit TRBD1. After removal of 1 base from V and 4 bases from J, the junction contained 5 bases not matched to a gene. The V gene's germline CDR1 is SGHRS and CDR2 YFSETQ. This CDR3 has 14 amino acids.

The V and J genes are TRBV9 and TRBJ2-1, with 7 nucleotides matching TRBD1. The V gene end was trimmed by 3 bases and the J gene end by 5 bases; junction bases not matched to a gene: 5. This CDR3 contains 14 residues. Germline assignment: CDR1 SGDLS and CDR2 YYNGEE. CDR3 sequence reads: CASSAGTANNEQFF. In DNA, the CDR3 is TGTGCCAGCAGCGCCGGGACAGCTAACAATGAGCAGTTCTTC.

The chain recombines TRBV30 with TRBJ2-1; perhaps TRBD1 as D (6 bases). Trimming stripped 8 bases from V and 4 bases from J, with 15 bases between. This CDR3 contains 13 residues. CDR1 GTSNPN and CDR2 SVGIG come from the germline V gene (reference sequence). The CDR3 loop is CARRDTPYNEQFF. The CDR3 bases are TGTGCCCGCCGGGACACCCCATACAATGAGCAGTTCTTC.

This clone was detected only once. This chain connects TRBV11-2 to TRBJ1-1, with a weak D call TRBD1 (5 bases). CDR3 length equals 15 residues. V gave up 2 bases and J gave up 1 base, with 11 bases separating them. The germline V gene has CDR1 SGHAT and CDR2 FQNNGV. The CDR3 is CASSLLSTENTEAFF. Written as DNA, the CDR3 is TGTGCCAGCAGCTTACTATCGACAGAGAACACTGAAGCTTTCTTT.

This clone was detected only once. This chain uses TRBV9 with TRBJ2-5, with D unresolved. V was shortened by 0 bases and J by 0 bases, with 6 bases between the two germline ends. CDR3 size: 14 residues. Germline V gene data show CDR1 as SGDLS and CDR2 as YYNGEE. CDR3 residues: CASSVASYQETQYF. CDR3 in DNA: TGTGCCAGCAGCGTAGCTTCGTACCAAGAGACCCAGTACTTC.

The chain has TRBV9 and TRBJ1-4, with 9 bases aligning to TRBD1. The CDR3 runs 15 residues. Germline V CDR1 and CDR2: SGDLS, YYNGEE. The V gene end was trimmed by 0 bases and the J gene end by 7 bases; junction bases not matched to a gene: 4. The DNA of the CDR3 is TGTGCCAGCAGCGTAGAAGGGACAGGGTCTGAAAAACTGTTTTTT. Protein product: CASSVEGTGSEKLFF.

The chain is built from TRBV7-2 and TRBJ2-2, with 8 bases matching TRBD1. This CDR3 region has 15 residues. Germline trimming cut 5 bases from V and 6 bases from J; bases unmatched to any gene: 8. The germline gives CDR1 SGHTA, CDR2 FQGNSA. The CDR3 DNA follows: TGTGCCAGCAGCATACGGACAGGGAGTCCCGGGGAGCTGTTTTTT. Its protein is CASSIRTGSPGELFF. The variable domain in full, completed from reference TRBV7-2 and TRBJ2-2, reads GAGVSQSPSNKVTEKGKDVELRCDPISGHTALYWYRQSLGQGLEFLIYFQGNSAPDKSGLPSDRFSAERTGGSVSTLTIQRTQQEDSAVYLCASSIRTGSPGELFFGEGSRLTVL.

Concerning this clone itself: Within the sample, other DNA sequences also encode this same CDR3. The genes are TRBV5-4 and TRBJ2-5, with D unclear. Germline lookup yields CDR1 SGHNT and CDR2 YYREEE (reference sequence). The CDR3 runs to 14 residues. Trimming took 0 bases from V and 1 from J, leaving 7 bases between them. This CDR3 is CASSLGQLQETQYF. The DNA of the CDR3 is TGTGCCAGCAGCTTGGGCCAGCTCCAAGAGACCCAGTACTTC.

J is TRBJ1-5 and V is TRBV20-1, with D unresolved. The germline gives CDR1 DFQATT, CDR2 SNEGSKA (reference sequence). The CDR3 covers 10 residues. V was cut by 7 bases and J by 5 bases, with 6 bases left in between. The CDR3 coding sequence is TGCAGTGTCGCTGATCAGCCCCAGCATTTT. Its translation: CSVADQPQHF.

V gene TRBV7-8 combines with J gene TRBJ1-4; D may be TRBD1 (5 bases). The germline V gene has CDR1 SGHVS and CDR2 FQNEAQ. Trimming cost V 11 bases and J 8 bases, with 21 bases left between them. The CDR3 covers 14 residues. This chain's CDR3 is CASTSGGRGEKLFF. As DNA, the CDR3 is TGTGCCTCCACTTCGGGGGGAAGGGGCGAAAAACTGTTTTTT. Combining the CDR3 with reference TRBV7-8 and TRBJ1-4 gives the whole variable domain GAGVSQSPRYKVAKRGQDVALRCDPISGHVSLFWYQQALGQGPEFLTYFQNEAQLDKSGLPSDRFFAERPEGSVSTLKIQRTQQEDSAVYLCASTSGGRGEKLFFGSGTQLSVL.

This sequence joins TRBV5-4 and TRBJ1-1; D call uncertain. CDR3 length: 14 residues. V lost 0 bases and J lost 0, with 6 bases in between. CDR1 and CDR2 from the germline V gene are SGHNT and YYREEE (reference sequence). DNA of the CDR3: TGTGCCAGCAGCTTGGCCTTTGTGAACACTGAAGCTTTCTTT. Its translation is CASSLAFVNTEAFF.

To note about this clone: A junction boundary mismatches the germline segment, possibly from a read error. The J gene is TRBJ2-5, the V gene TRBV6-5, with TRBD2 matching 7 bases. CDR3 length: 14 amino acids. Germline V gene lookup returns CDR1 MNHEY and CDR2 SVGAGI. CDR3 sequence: CASRPGTTQESQYF. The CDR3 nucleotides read TGTGCCAGCAGACCCGGGACTACTCAAGAGAGCCAGTACTTC.